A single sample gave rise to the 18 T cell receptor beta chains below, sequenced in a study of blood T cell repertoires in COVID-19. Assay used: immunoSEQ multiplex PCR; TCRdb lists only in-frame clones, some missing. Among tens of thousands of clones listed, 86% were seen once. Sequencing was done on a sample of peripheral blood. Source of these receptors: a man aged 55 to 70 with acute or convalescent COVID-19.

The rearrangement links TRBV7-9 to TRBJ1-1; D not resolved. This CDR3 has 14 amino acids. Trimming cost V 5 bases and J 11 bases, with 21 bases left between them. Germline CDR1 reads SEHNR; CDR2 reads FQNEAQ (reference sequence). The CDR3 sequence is CASSASAGRREAFF. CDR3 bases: TGTGCCAGCAGCGCGAGTGCTGGGCGGAGGGAGGCTTTCTTT. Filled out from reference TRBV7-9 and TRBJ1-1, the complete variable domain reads DTGVSQNPRHKITKRGQNVTFRCDPISEHNRLYWYRQTLGQGPEFLTYFQNEAQLEKSRLLSDRFSAERPKGSFSTLEIQRTEQGDSAMYLCASSASAGRREAFFGQGTRLTVV.

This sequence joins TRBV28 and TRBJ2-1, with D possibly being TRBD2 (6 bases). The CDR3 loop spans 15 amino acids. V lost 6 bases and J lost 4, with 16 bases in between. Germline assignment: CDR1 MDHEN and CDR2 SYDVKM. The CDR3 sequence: CASRGAGWGYNEQFF. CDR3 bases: TGTGCCAGCAGGGGCGCGGGGTGGGGATACAATGAGCAGTTCTTC.

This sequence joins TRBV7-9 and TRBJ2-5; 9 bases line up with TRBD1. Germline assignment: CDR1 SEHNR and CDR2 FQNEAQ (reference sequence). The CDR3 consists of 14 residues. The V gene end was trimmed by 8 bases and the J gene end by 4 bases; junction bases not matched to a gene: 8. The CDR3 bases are TGTGCCAGCCCAGAGGGACAGGGTCGAGAGACCCAGTACTTC. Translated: CASPEGQGRETQYF. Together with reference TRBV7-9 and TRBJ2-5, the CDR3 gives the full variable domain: DTGVSQNPRHKITKRGQNVTFRCDPISEHNRLYWYRQTLGQGPEFLTYFQNEAQLEKSRLLSDRFSAERPKGSFSTLEIQRTEQGDSAMYLCASPEGQGRETQYFGPGTRLLVL.

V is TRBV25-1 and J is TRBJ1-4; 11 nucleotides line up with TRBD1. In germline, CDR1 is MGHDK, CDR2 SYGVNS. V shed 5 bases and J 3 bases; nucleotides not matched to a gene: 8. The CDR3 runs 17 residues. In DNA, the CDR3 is TGTGCCAGCAGTCCCTTGGACAGGGGGCTCTCTAATGAAAAACTGTTTTTT. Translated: CASSPLDRGLSNEKLFF.

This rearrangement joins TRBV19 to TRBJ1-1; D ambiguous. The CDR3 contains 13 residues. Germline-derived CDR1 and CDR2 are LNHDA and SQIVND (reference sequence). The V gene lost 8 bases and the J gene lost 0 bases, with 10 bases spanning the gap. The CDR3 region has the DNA TGTGCCAGTTTCGCAGACTTGAACACTGAAGCTTTCTTT. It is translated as CASFADLNTEAFF.

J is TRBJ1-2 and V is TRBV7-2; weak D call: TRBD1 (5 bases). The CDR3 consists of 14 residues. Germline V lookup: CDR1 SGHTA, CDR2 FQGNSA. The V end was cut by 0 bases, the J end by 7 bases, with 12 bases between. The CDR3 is CASSLAVGGVGYTF. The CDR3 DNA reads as TGTGCCAGCAGCTTAGCGGTGGGAGGGGTTGGCTACACCTTC.

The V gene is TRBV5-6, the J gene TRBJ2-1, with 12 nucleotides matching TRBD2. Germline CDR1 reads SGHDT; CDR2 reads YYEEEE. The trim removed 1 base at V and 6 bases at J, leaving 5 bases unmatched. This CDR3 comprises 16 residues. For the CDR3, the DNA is TGTGCCAGCAGCTTGACTCGGACTAGCGGGATCAATGAGCAGTTCTTC. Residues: CASSLTRTSGINEQFF.

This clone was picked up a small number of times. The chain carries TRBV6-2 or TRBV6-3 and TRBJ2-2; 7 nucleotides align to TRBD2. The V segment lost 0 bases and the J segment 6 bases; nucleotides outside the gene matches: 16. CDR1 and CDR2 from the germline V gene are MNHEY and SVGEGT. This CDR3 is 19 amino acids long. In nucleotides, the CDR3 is TGTGCCAGCAGTTACTCGAACGTAGTAGGCGGGGGTGCCGCCGGGGAGCTGTTTTTT. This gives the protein CASSYSNVVGGGAAGELFF.

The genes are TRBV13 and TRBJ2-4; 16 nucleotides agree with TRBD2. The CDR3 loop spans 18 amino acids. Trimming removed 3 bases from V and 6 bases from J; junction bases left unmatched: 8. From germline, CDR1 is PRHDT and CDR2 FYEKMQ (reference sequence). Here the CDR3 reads CASSLGLAGGPSINIQYF. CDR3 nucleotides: TGTGCCAGCAGCTTGGGACTAGCGGGGGGGCCTAGTATAAACATTCAGTACTTC.

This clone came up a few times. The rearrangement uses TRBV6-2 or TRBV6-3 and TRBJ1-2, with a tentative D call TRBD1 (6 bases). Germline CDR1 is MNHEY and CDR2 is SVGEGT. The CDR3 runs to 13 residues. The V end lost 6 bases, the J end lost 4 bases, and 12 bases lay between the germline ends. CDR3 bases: TGTGCCAGCAGCCCGACAGGTAGCTATGGCTACACCTTC. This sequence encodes CASSPTGSYGYTF.

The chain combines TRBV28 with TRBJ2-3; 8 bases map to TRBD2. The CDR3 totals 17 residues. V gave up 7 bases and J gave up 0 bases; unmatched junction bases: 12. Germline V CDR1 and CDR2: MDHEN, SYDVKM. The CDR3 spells CASKLGTRAYSTDTQYF. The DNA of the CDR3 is TGTGCCAGCAAACTGGGGACTAGGGCGTATAGCACAGATACGCAGTATTTT.

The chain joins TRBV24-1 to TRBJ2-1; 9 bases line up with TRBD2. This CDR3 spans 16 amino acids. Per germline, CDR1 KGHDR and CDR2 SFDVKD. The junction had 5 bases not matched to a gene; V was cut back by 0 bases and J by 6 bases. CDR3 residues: CATSDLGAGGPNEQFF. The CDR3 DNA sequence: TGTGCCACCAGTGATTTGGGAGCGGGGGGTCCCAATGAGCAGTTCTTC.

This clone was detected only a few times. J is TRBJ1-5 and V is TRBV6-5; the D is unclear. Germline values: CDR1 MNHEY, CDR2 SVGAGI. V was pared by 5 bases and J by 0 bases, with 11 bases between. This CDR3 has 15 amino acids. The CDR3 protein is CASSTSQNSNQPQHF. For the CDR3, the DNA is TGTGCCAGCAGTACATCACAGAATAGCAATCAGCCCCAGCATTTT.

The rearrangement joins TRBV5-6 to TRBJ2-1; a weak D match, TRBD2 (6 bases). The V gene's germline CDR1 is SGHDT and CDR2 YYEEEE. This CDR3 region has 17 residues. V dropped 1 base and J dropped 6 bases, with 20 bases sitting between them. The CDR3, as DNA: TGTGCCAGCAGCTTGTATTTACGGGACTGGGGGTCCAATGAGCAGTTCTTC. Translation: CASSLYLRDWGSNEQFF.

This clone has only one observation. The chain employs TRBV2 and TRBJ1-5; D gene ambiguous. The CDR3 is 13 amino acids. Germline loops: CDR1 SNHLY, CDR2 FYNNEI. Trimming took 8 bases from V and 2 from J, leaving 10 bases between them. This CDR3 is CASVAAGNQPQHF. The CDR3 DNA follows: TGTGCCAGCGTTGCAGCGGGCAATCAGCCCCAGCATTTT.

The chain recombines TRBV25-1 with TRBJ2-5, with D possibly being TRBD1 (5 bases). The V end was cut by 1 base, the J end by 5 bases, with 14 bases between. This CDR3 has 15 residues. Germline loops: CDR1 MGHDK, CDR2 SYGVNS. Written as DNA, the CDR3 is TGTGCCAGCAGTGAATGGATTGGGGCTCTGGAGACCCAGTACTTC. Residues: CASSEWIGALETQYF.

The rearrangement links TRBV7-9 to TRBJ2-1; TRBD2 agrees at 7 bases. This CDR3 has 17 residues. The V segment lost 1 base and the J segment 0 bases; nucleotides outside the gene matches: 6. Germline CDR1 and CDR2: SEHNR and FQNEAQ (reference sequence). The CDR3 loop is CASSLGPGGFSYNEQFF. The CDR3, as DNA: TGTGCCAGCAGCTTAGGCCCCGGGGGGTTCTCCTACAATGAGCAGTTCTTC.

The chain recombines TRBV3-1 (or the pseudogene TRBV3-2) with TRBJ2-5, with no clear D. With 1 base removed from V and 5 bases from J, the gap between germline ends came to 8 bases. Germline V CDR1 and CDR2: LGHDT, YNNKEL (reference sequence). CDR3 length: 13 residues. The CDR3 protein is CASSQVRGETQYF. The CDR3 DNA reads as TGTGCCAGCAGCCAAGTTCGAGGTGAGACCCAGTACTTC.